This T cell receptor (beta chain) is drawn from a study of Ad26.COV2.S vaccination and SARS-CoV-2 variants. Study-level points and caveats: Quantification of TCR breadth and depth may have yielded underestimates of total T cell responses.

Only in-frame clones appear in the TCRdb table, and some are missing; sequencing was by immunoSEQ multiplex PCR. The sample lists about 350,000 clones; approximately 90% were seen once. As concerns this clone: Its antigen remains unknown.

Trimming cost V 3 bases and J 3 bases, with 6 bases left between them. Germline lookup yields CDR1 KGHDR and CDR2 SFDVKD. The CDR3 runs to 13 residues. The treatment was: about 20 received Ad26.COV2.S at low or high dose, single or two shots; about 5 received placebo; per-sample allocation not given. Repertoires come from day 63 after the first vaccine or placebo injection. The sequences come from peripheral blood, collected in a trial of Ad26.COV2.S vaccine versus placebo. The rearrangement joins TRBV24-1 to TRBJ2-3; no definite D call. The TCR sequence derives from a person aged 18-60 years who received the Ad26.COV2.S COVID-19 vaccine or a placebo. The CDR3 here is CATSDLLTDTQYF. DNA for the CDR3: TGTGCCACCAGTGATCTCCTAACAGATACGCAGTATTTT.